This is a list of T cell receptor beta chains from one sample in a study of cytomegalovirus exposure and HLA in healthy donors. Clones were read by immunoSEQ multiplex PCR, and TCRdb kept only the in-frame ones, dropping some. The repertoire holds about 120,000 clones, with roughly 86% as singletons. Sequences were obtained from PBMCs. The receptors stem from a man aged 18 to 29 in good health and CMV-seronegative. CDR3s include the opening cysteine and the closing phenylalanine or tryptophan. The order of the fields is V gene, clone size, J gene, D gene, CDR3 protein, CDR3 DNA. A D gene is named only where the DNA matches it firmly. Part of the rows lack a size; the others show once, few, many or a class for expanded clones.

V: TRBV5-6; size: .; J: TRBJ1-1; D: TRBD1; CDR3: CASSSFRTGLLDTEAFF; DNA: TGTGCCAGCAGCTCCTTCCGGACAGGGCTCTTGGACACTGAAGCTTTCTTT
V: TRBV15; size: .; J: TRBJ2-3; D: .; CDR3: CATSVGGQTSTRRNTQYF; DNA: TGTGCCACCAGCGTGGGGGGACAGACTTCTACCAGGCGAAATACGCAGTATTTT
V: TRBV4-1; size: few; J: TRBJ2-7; D: TRBD1; CDR3: CASSQARTGSVYEQYF; DNA: TGCGCCAGCAGCCAAGCCCGGACAGGGAGTGTGTACGAGCAGTACTTC
V: TRBV6-1; size: .; J: TRBJ2-2; D: .; CDR3: CASSPDRLGELFF; DNA: TGTGCCAGCAGTCCAGACAGACTCGGGGAGCTGTTTTTT
V: TRBV7-4; size: .; J: TRBJ2-5; D: TRBD2; CDR3: CASSLLGRGGERQETQYF; DNA: TGTGCCAGCAGCCTGCTGGGACGGGGGGGTGAGAGGCAAGAGACCCAGTACTTC
V: TRBV7-2; size: .; J: TRBJ1-2; D: .; CDR3: CASSLALTKEGYTF; DNA: TGTGCCAGCAGCTTAGCGCTCACGAAGGAGGGCTACACCTTC
V: TRBV19; size: .; J: TRBJ2-2; D: .; CDR3: CATHPGVGNTGELFF; DNA: TGTGCCACCCACCCGGGGGTAGGGAACACCGGGGAGCTGTTTTTT
V: TRBV7-9; size: .; J: TRBJ1-1; D: .; CDR3: CASTPWGGMSGTEAFF; DNA: TGTGCCAGCACCCCCTGGGGAGGGATGTCAGGCACTGAAGCTTTCTTT
V: TRBV27; size: once; J: TRBJ2-3; D: TRBD2; CDR3: CASSSGGGRATDTQYF; DNA: TGTGCCAGCAGCTCGGGGGGGGGTAGGGCCACAGATACGCAGTATTTT
V: TRBV29-1; size: .; J: TRBJ1-1; D: .; CDR3: CSVGLGVYTEAFF; DNA: TGCAGCGTAGGACTCGGGGTGTACACTGAAGCTTTCTTT
V: TRBV7-8; size: .; J: TRBJ1-4; D: TRBD1; CDR3: CASSPGQVRKTNEKLFF; DNA: TGTGCCAGCAGCCCGGGACAGGTGCGGAAAACTAATGAAAAACTGTTTTTT
V: TRBV6-5; size: .; J: TRBJ1-3; D: TRBD1; CDR3: CASSPDRGLDTIYF; DNA: TGTGCCAGCAGCCCAGACAGGGGCCTGGACACCATATATTTT
V: TRBV5-1; size: .; J: TRBJ1-1; D: .; CDR3: CASSLVTGGSTEAFF; DNA: TGCGCCAGCAGCTTGGTGACGGGCGGGAGCACTGAAGCTTTCTTT
V: TRBV10-2; size: .; J: TRBJ1-5; D: .; CDR3: CASSMSGPNQPQHF; DNA: TGCGCCAGCAGTATGTCAGGGCCCAATCAGCCCCAGCATTTT
V: TRBV9; size: .; J: TRBJ1-1; D: TRBD1; CDR3: CASSVAQGTGRTEAFF; DNA: TGTGCCAGCAGCGTAGCACAGGGGACAGGGAGGACTGAAGCTTTCTTT
V: TRBV11-2; size: .; J: TRBJ2-7; D: TRBD1; CDR3: CASRAPFETGGKQYF; DNA: TGTGCCAGCAGAGCCCCATTCGAGACAGGGGGCAAACAGTACTTC
V: TRBV5-6; size: .; J: TRBJ2-7; D: TRBD1; CDR3: CASSLGGTDGQYF; DNA: TGTGCCAGCAGCTTGGGGGGGACAGACGGGCAGTACTTC
V: TRBV5-1; size: few; J: TRBJ2-7; D: .; CDR3: CASSLSGKGGTSSYEQYF; DNA: TGCGCCAGCAGCTTATCGGGAAAGGGAGGTACTTCGTCCTACGAGCAGTACTTC
V: TRBV10-3; size: .; J: TRBJ2-5; D: .; CDR3: CAIRASSSQETQYF; DNA: TGTGCCATCAGGGCTAGCAGTTCCCAAGAGACCCAGTACTTC
V: TRBV7-6; size: .; J: TRBJ2-7; D: .; CDR3: CASSFRGSEQYF; DNA: TGTGCCAGCAGCTTCAGGGGTAGCGAGCAGTACTTC
V: TRBV12-5; size: .; J: TRBJ1-1; D: .; CDR3: CASGVGVEAFF; DNA: TGTGCTAGTGGTGTGGGAGTTGAAGCTTTCTTT
V: TRBV6-1; size: .; J: TRBJ1-3; D: .; CDR3: CASIPVSSGNTIYF; DNA: TGTGCCAGCATCCCCGTGAGCTCTGGAAACACCATATATTTT
V: TRBV6-5; size: .; J: TRBJ1-2; D: .; CDR3: CATRTDVYGYTF; DNA: TGTGCCACTAGGACAGATGTTTATGGCTACACCTTC
V: TRBV5-1; size: .; J: TRBJ2-1; D: TRBD1; CDR3: CASSRTGLLDEQFF; DNA: TGCGCCAGCAGCCGGACAGGCCTGTTGGATGAGCAGTTCTTC
V: TRBV6-7; size: .; J: TRBJ2-3; D: TRBD2; CDR3: CASTSGGAVTTDTQYF; DNA: TGTGCCAGCACTAGCGGGGGGGCCGTAACCACAGATACGCAGTATTTT
V: TRBV6-5; size: .; J: TRBJ1-2; D: TRBD1; CDR3: CASSYEGGLNYGYTF; DNA: TGTGCCAGCAGTTACGAAGGGGGCCTCAACTATGGCTACACCTTC
V: TRBV7-9; size: .; J: TRBJ2-7; D: TRBD1; CDR3: CSSSSPGQGFHEQYF; DNA: TGTTCCAGCAGCTCTCCGGGACAGGGATTCCACGAGCAGTACTTC
V: TRBV21-1; size: .; J: TRBJ1-5; D: .; CDR3: CASSQVGQIRGINQPQHF; DNA: TGTGCCAGCAGCCAAGTCGGTCAGATCAGGGGGATCAATCAGCCCCAGCATTTT
V: TRBV2; size: .; J: TRBJ2-7; D: .; CDR3: CASSSDFLGGEEQYF; DNA: TGTGCCAGCAGTTCCGATTTTTTAGGGGGAGAAGAGCAGTACTTC
V: TRBV19; size: .; J: TRBJ2-3; D: TRBD1; CDR3: CASSIAVGRGTQDTQYF; DNA: TGTGCCAGTAGTATAGCTGTTGGCAGGGGGACACAAGATACGCAGTATTTT
V: TRBV2; size: .; J: TRBJ2-2; D: TRBD2; CDR3: CASSVLAGGPTGELFF; DNA: TGTGCCAGCAGCGTACTAGCGGGGGGGCCCACCGGGGAGCTGTTTTTT
V: TRBV7-2; size: .; J: TRBJ1-5; D: .; CDR3: CASSFASNQPQHF; DNA: TGTGCCAGCAGCTTTGCGAGCAATCAGCCCCAGCATTTT
V: TRBV19; size: .; J: TRBJ1-2; D: TRBD1; CDR3: CASSNVRGDDGYTF; DNA: TGTGCCAGTAGTAACGTCAGGGGGGACGATGGCTACACCTTC
V: TRBV6-1; size: few; J: TRBJ2-7; D: .; CDR3: CASSETGSYEQYF; DNA: TGTGCCAGCAGTGAAACGGGGTCCTACGAGCAGTACTTC
V: TRBV11-2; size: .; J: TRBJ1-2; D: .; CDR3: CASSLVGSNYGYTF; DNA: TGTGCCAGCAGCTTAGTGGGCAGCAACTATGGCTACACCTTC
V: TRBV5-6; size: once; J: TRBJ2-3; D: TRBD1; CDR3: CASSLGGTGGDTQYF; DNA: TGTGCCAGCAGCTTGGGCGGGACAGGGGGAGATACGCAGTATTTT
V: TRBV19; size: .; J: TRBJ1-1; D: .; CDR3: CASSILGQSMNTEAFF; DNA: TGTGCCAGTAGTATTTTGGGGCAATCCATGAACACTGAAGCTTTCTTT
V: TRBV7-2; size: .; J: TRBJ1-3; D: TRBD1; CDR3: CASSFYRGTGNTIYF; DNA: TGTGCCAGCAGCTTCTACAGGGGCACTGGAAACACCATATATTTT
V: TRBV4-2; size: .; J: TRBJ2-3; D: TRBD1; CDR3: CASSHIDRASTDTQYF; DNA: TGTGCCAGCAGCCATATCGACAGGGCAAGCACAGATACGCAGTATTTT
V: TRBV15; size: once; J: TRBJ2-3; D: TRBD1; CDR3: CATSRGYRGKGDTQYF; DNA: TGTGCCACCAGCAGAGGGTACAGGGGAAAGGGAGATACGCAGTATTTT
V: TRBV7-9; size: .; J: TRBJ2-5; D: .; CDR3: CASSKPAGQLPQETQYF; DNA: TGTGCCAGCAGCAAACCCGCGGGACAGCTCCCTCAAGAGACCCAGTACTTC
V: TRBV6-1; size: .; J: TRBJ1-4; D: TRBD1; CDR3: CATSGTGDEKLFF; DNA: TGTGCCACTTCCGGGACAGGGGATGAAAAACTGTTTTTT
V: TRBV29-1; size: .; J: TRBJ2-1; D: .; CDR3: CSVWQGGPIEQFF; DNA: TGCAGCGTTTGGCAGGGGGGCCCAATCGAGCAGTTCTTC
V: TRBV4-1; size: .; J: TRBJ2-1; D: .; CDR3: CASSQDSSVISYNEQFF; DNA: TGCGCCAGCAGCCAAGATTCTAGCGTGATCTCCTACAATGAGCAGTTCTTC
V: TRBV6-4; size: .; J: TRBJ1-1; D: TRBD1; CDR3: CASRARTGFDTEAFF; DNA: TGTGCCAGCAGGGCGAGGACAGGGTTCGACACTGAAGCTTTCTTT
V: TRBV11-2; size: .; J: TRBJ2-2; D: .; CDR3: CASSGRVTGELFF; DNA: TGTGCCAGCAGCGGCAGGGTCACCGGGGAGCTGTTTTTT
V: TRBV25-1; size: .; J: TRBJ2-6; D: .; CDR3: CASSHPLTGKAGANVLTF; DNA: TGTGCCAGCAGTCACCCTTTGACAGGAAAAGCTGGGGCCAACGTCCTGACTTTC
V: TRBV6-6; size: .; J: TRBJ1-2; D: .; CDR3: CASSYSNPGQSFGYTF; DNA: TGTGCCAGCAGTTACTCGAACCCGGGACAATCTTTCGGCTACACCTTC
V: TRBV19; size: .; J: TRBJ1-1; D: TRBD1; CDR3: CASSIRGQGDTEAFF; DNA: TGTGCCAGTAGTATAAGAGGACAGGGAGACACTGAAGCTTTCTTT
V: TRBV5-1; size: .; J: TRBJ2-7; D: .; CDR3: CASSFDPGEISYEQYF; DNA: TGCGCCAGCAGCTTCGACCCAGGGGAGATCTCCTACGAGCAGTACTTC
V: TRBV29-1; size: .; J: TRBJ2-7; D: .; CDR3: CSPIPHEQYF; DNA: TGCAGCCCCATCCCCCACGAGCAGTACTTC
V: TRBV2; size: .; J: TRBJ1-6; D: .; CDR3: CASSEARGSSPLHF; DNA: TGTGCCAGCAGTGAAGCGCGGGGGAGTTCACCCCTCCACTTT
V: TRBV6-1; size: .; J: TRBJ1-5; D: .; CDR3: CASSEATTPYSNQPQHF; DNA: TGTGCCAGCAGTGAAGCGACGACACCCTATAGCAATCAGCCCCAGCATTTT